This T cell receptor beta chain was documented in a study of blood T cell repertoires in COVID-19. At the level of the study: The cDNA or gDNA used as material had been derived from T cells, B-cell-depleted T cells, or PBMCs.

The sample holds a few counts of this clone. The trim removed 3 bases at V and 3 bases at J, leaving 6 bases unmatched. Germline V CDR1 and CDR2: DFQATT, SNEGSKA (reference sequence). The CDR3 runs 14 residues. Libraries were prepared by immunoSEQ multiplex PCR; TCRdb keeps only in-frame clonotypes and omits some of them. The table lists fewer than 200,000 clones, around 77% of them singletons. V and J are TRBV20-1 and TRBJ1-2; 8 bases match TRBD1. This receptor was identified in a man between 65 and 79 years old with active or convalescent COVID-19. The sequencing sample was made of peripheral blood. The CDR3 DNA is TGCAGTGCTAGTATAAAGGGACAGGACTATGGCTACACCTTC. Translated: CSASIKGQDYGYTF.